This T cell receptor (beta chain) was captured by sequencing in a study of shared clonotypes between healthy human individuals. TCRdb keeps only in-frame clones here, not all; method: immunoSEQ multiplex PCR. The table lists about 340,000 clones, less than 85% of them singletons, with roughly a tenth in the top ten. The V gene lost 2 bases and the J gene lost 5 bases, with 12 bases spanning the gap. CDR1 is MNHEY and CDR2 is SVGAGI in the germline V gene. CDR3 length equals 15 residues. The sequence was obtained from a man aged 25 to 45 in good health. The sample consisted of memory CD4+ T cells sorted from blood. Subset of the sample: CD45RA-negative fraction. The V gene is TRBV6-5, the J gene TRBJ1-4; D is possibly TRBD1 (6 bases). CDR3 sequence reads: CASSYGGARNEKLFF. Here the CDR3 DNA reads TGTGCCAGCAGTTACGGGGGGGCAAGGAATGAAAAACTGTTTTTT.